Sequencing of this T cell receptor beta chain was carried out in a study of human T cells and chemical hapten exposure. Overall study context: Skin on the upper inner arm, about 2 cm by about 2 cm in size, was sensitized with 2% DPC. Patch tests put 0.01% DPC on the upper back, and the results were checked at 6 days.

One entry per CDR3 protein results from TCRdb running MiXCR on the RACE reads. The sample lists around 300,000 distinct CDR3 sequences, around 5.5% occurring once. Study-wide findings and caveats: Donors were affected by alopecia, so their immune reaction might vary from that of healthy individuals.

Time point given: pre-sensitization, week 0. Treatment noted: therapeutic diphenylcyclopropenone sensitization with weekly scalp DPC. In germline, CDR1 is MNHEY, CDR2 SMNVEV (reference sequence). V was pared by 5 bases and J by 7 bases, with 15 bases between. There are 14 residues in the CDR3. This clonotype was detected once. The antigen is undetermined. The rearrangement links TRBV27 to TRBJ1-5; D perhaps matches TRBD1 (5 bases). The clonotype originates from a young woman with alopecia areata. Some clones in this sample may be carry-over from other donors' samples. Sequencing was performed on whole blood, taken in connection with sensitization to the hapten diphenylcyclopropenone (DPC). CDR3 sequence reads: CASSPGGVGQPQHF. The CDR3 DNA follows: TGTGCCAGCAGTCCGGGAGGGGTGGGCCAGCCCCAGCATTTT.